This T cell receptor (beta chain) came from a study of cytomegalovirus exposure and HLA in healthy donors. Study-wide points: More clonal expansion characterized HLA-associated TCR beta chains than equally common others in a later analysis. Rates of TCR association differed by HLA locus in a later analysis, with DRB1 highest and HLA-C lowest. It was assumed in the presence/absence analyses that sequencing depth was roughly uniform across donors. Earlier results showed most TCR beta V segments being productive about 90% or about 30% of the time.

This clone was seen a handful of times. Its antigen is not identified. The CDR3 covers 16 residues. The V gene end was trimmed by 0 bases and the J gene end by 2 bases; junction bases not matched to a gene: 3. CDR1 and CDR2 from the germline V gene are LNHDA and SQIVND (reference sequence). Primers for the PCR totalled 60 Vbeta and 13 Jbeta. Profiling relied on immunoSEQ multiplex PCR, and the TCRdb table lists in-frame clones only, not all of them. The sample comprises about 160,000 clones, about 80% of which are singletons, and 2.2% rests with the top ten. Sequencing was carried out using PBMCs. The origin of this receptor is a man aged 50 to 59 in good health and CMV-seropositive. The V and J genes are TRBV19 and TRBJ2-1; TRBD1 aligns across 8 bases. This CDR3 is CASSIDMGQAYNEQFF. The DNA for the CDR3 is TGTGCCAGTAGTATAGACATGGGACAGGCCTACAATGAGCAGTTCTTC. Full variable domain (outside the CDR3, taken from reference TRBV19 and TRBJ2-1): DGGITQSPKYLFRKEGQNVTLSCEQNLNHDAMYWYRQDPGQGLRLIYYSQIVNDFQKGDIAEGYSVSREKKESFPLTVTSAQKNPTAFYLCASSIDMGQAYNEQFFGPGTRLTVL.